This T cell receptor beta chain was recovered during a study of early T cells in non-severe SARS-CoV-2 infection. Study as a whole: Unsorted whole-blood RNA was sequenced in bulk, leaving chains unpaired.

Findings and caveats of the study: Private and CD4 specificities were missed by VDJdb matching, skewed to anti-spike CD8.

A word on this clonotype: Antigen specificity is unknown.

Individual cDNA molecules each received unique molecular identifiers attached to them. Each CDR3 protein is one row after TCRdb ran MiXCR on the 5' RACE reads. The sample records fewer than 80,000 distinct CDR3 sequences, almost 9% being singletons. Material: whole blood, obtained at baseline. The receptor was derived from an adult who was a healthcare worker with PCR-confirmed SARS-CoV-2 infection or an uninfected control (not recorded which).

The CDR3 coding sequence is TGTGCCAGCAGCTTAGACTCGGCCCGCGTGAACAATGAGCAGTTCTTC. Amino acids: CASSLDSARVNNEQFF. V usage is TRBV11-1 and J usage is TRBJ2-1; no definite D call. The CDR3 runs to 16 residues. Germline lookup yields CDR1 SGHAT and CDR2 FQDESV (reference sequence). V lost 1 base and J 5 bases, leaving 15 bases between the germline ends.